This entry concerns a single T cell receptor (beta chain). Its antigen remains unknown. This specimen comes from a study of shared clonotypes between healthy human individuals. Authors' methods: As immunoSEQ supplied junction-only sequences (without quality scores), filtering differed. Sequenced by immunoSEQ multiplex PCR; TCRdb stores in-frame clones only, minus some. The V and J calls and clone size come from that table; D and trimming were worked out from the DNA. This sample has over 950,000 clones; 70% to 85% occur once, and the top ten carry about 0.94%. This CDR3 is built from 14 residues. V lost 2 bases to trimming and J lost 6 bases; unmatched junction nucleotides: 3. From germline, CDR1 is MDHEN and CDR2 SYDVKM. Whole-study results and caveats: Naive subsets typically showed greater estimated richness than memory subsets. When naive CD4 clonotypes were compared across four donors, approximately 5% were shared.

The sequencing sample was made of memory CD4+ T cells from PBMCs. Subset: CD45RA-negative fraction. The chain is built from TRBV28 and TRBJ1-5; 8 bases agree with TRBD1. The source is a man between 18 and 29 years old in good health. Some clones in this sample may be carry-over from other donors' samples. CDR3 in DNA: TGTGCCAGCAGTTTACGGACAGGGTTTCAGCCCCAGCATTTT. Its protein product is CASSLRTGFQPQHF.